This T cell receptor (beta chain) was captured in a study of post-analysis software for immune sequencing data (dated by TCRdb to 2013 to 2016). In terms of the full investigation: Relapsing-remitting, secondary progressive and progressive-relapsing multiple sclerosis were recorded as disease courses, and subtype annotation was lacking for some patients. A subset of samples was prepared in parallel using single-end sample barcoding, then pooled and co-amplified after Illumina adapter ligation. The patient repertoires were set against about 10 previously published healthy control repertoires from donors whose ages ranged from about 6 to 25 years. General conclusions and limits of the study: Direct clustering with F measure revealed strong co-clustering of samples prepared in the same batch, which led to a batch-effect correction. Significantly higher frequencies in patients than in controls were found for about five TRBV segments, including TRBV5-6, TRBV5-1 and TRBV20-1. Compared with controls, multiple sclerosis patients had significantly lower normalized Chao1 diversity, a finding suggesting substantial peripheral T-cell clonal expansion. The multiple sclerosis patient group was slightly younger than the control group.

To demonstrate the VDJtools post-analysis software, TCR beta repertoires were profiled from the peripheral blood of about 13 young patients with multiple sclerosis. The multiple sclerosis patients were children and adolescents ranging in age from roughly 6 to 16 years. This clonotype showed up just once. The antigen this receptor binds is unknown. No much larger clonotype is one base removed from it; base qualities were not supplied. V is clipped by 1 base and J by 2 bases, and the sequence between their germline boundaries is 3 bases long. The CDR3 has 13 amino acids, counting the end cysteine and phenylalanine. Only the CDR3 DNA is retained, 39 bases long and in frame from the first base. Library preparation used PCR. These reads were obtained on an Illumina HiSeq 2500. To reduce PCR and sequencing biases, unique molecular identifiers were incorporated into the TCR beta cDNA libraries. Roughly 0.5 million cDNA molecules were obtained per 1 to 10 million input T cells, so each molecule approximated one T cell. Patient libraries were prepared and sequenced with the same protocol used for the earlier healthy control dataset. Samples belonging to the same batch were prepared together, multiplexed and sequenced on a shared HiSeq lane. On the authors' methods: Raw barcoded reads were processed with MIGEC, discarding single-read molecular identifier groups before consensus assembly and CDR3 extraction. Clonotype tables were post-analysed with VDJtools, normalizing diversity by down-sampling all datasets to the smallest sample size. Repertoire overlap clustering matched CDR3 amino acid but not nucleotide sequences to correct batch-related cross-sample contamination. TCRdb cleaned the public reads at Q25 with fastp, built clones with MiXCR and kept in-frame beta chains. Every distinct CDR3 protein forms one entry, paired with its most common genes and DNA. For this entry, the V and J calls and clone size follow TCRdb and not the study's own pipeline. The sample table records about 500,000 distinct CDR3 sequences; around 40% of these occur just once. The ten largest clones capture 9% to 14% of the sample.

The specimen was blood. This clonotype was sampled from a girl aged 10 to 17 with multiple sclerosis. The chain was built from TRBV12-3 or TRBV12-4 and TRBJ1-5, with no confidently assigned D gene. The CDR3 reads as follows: CASSLERNQPQHF. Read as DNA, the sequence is TGTGCCAGCAGTTTAGAGCGCAATCAGCCCCAGCATTTT.